This T cell receptor (beta chain) was found in a study of OX40 agonist ivuxolimab in advanced cancers. Overall study results and limits: The study observed clonal expansion of CD4+ and CD8+ blood T cells by week 6 at 0.1 to 3.0 mg/kg.

The CDR3 runs to 13 residues. CDR1 MNHEY and CDR2 SVGAGI come from the germline V gene. Trimming at V came to 5 bases and at J to 4 bases, leaving 2 bases not matched to a gene. Autoimmune disease history or systemic immunosuppression meant exclusion. Measured with immunoSEQ multiplex PCR; TCRdb has only the in-frame clones, and not every one. Found here are 76,000 or so clones, about 93% of them singletons; the top ten hold around 6%. As concerns this clone: The target antigen is unknown.

The chain couples TRBV6-5 to TRBJ1-2; 9 nucleotides align to TRBD1. This clonotype originated in an adult with an advanced solid tumor such as melanoma, head and neck, liver or kidney cancer. This sample comprised CD4+ or CD8+ T cells sorted from blood, obtained in a trial of the OX40 agonist ivuxolimab. The CDR3 bases are TGTGCCAGCAGTACAGGGGGCACCTATGGCTACACCTTC. Protein: CASSTGGTYGYTF.